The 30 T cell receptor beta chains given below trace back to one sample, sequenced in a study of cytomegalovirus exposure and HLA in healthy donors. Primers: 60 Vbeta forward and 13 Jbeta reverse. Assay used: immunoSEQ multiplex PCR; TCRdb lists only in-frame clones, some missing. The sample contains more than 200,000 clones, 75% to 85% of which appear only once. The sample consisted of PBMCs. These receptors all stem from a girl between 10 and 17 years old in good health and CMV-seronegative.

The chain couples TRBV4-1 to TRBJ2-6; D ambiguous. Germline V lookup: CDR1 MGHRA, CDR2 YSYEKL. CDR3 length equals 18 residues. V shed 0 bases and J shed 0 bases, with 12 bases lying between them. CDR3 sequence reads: CASSQDTISNSGANVLTF. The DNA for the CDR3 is TGCGCCAGCAGCCAAGATACTATCTCTAACTCTGGGGCCAACGTCCTGACTTTC.

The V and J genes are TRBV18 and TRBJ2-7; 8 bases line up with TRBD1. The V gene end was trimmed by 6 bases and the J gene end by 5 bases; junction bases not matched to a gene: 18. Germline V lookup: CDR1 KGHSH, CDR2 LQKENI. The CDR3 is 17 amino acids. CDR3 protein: CASSTLKPTGEVDEQYF. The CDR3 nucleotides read TGTGCCAGCTCGACTCTCAAACCGACAGGGGAGGTCGACGAGCAGTACTTC.

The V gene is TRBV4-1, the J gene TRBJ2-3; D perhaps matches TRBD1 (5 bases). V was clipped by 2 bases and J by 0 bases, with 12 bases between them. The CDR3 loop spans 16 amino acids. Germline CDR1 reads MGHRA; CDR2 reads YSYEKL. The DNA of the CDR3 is TGCGCCAGCAGCCAACGGACAACCACTAGCACAGATACGCAGTATTTT. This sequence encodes CASSQRTTTSTDTQYF.

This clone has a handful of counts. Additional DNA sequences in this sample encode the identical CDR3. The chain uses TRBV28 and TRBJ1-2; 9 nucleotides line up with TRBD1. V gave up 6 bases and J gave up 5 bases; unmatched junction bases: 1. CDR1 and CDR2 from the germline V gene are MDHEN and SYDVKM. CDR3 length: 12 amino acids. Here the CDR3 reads CASSDRGYGYTF. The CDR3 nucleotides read TGTGCCAGCAGCGACAGGGGGTATGGCTACACCTTC.

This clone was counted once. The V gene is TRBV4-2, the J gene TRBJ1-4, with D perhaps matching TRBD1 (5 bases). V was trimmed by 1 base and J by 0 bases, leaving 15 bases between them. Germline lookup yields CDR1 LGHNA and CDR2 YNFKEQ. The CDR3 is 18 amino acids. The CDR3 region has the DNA TGTGCCAGCAGCCAAGTCGCGATCAGGGCCGCAACTAATGAAAAACTGTTTTTT. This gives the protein CASSQVAIRAATNEKLFF.

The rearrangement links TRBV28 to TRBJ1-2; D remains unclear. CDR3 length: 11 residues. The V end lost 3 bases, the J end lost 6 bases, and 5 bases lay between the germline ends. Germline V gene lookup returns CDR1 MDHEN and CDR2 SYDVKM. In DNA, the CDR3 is TGTGCCAGCAGTTTCTTTCATGGCTACACCTTC. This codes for CASSFFHGYTF.

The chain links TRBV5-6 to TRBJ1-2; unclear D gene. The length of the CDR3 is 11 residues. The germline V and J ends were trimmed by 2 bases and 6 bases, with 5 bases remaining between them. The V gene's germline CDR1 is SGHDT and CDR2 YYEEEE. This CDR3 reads CASSFLDGYTF. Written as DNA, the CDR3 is TGTGCCAGCAGCTTCCTCGATGGCTACACCTTC.

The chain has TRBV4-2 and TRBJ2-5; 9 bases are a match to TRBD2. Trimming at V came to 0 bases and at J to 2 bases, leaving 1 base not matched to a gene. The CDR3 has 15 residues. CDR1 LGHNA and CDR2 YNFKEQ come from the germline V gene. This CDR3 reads CASSQERGGQETQYF. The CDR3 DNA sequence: TGTGCCAGCAGCCAAGAGCGGGGGGGGCAAGAGACCCAGTACTTC.

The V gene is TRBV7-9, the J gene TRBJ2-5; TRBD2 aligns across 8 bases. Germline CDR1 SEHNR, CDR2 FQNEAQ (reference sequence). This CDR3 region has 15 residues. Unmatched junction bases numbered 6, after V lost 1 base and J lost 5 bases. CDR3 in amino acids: CASSLVPSGSETQYF. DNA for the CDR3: TGTGCCAGCAGCTTAGTACCTAGCGGGTCGGAGACCCAGTACTTC.

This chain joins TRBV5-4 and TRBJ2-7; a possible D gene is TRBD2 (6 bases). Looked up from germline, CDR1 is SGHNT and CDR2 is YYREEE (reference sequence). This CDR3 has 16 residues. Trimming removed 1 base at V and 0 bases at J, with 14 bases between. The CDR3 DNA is TGTGCCAGCAGCTTGCTTGGGGGGATGAGCTCCTACGAGCAGTACTTC. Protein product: CASSLLGGMSSYEQYF.

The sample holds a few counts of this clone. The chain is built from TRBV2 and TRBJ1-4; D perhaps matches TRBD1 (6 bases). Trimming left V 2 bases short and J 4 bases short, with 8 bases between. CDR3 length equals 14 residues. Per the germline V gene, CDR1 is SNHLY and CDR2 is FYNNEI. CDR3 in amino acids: CASSERQVNEKLFF. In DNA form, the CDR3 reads TGTGCCAGCAGTGAAAGACAGGTTAATGAAAAACTGTTTTTT.

The CDR3 sequence is CAWSGQLANSYEQYF. In nucleotides, the CDR3 is TGTGCCTGGAGTGGGCAACTAGCGAACTCCTACGAGCAGTACTTC. This sequence joins TRBV30 and TRBJ2-7; 7 positions match TRBD2. CDR1 is GTSNPN, CDR2 SVGIG, per germline (reference sequence). The V gene end was trimmed by 1 base and the J gene end by 0 bases; junction bases not matched to a gene: 6. The CDR3 consists of 15 residues. Supplemented by reference TRBV30 and TRBJ2-7, the full variable domain reads SQTIHQWPATLVQPVGSPLSLECTVEGTSNPNLYWYRQAAGRGLQLLFYSVGIGQISSEVPQNLSASRPQDRQFILSSKKLLLSDSGFYLCAWSGQLANSYEQYFGPGTRLTVT.

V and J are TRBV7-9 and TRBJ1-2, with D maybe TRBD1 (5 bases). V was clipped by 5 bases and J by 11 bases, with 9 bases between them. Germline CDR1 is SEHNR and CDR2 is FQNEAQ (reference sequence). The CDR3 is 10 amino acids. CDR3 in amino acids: CASSPRGYTF. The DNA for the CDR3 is TGTGCCAGCAGCCCCCGGGGGTACACCTTC. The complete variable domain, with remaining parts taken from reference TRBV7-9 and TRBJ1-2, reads DTGVSQNPRHKITKRGQNVTFRCDPISEHNRLYWYRQTLGQGPEFLTYFQNEAQLEKSRLLSDRFSAERPKGSFSTLEIQRTEQGDSAMYLCASSPRGYTFGSGTRLTVV.

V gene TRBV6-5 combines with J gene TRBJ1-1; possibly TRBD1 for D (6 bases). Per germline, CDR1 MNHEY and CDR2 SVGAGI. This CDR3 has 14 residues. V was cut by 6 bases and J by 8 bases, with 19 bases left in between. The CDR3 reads CASSPIQGPGEAFF. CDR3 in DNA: TGTGCCAGCAGCCCCATACAGGGCCCTGGAGAAGCTTTCTTT.

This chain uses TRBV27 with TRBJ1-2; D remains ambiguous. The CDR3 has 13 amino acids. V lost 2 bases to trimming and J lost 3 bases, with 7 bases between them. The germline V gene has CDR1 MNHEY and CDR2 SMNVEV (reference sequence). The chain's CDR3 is CASSLRTDYGYTF. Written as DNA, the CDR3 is TGTGCCAGCAGTTTAAGAACAGACTATGGCTACACCTTC.

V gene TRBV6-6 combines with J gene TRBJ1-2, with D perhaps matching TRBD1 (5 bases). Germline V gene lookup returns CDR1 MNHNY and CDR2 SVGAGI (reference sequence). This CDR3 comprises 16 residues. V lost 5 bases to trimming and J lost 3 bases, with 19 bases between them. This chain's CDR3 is CASSPSREGEDYGYTF. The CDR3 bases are TGTGCCAGCAGTCCGTCAAGAGAAGGGGAGGACTATGGCTACACCTTC.

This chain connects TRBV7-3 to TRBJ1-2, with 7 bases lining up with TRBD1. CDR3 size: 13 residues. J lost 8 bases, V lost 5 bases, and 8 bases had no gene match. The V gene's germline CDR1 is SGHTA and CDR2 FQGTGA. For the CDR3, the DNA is TGTGCCAGCAGCGCACCCGACAGGGCGGGCTACACCTTC. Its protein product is CASSAPDRAGYTF.

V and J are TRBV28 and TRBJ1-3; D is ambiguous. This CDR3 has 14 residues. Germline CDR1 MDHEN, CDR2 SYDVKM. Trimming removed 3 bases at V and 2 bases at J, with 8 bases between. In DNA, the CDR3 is TGTGCCAGCAGTTTGAGGCGTGCTGGAAACACCATATATTTT. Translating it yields CASSLRRAGNTIYF.

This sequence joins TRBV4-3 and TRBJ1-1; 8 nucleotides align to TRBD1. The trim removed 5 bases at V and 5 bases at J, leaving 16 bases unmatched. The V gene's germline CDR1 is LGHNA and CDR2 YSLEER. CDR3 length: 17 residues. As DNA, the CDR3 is TGCGCCAGCAGCTTCTATTATGTGACAGGGGTGGGGACTGAAGCTTTCTTT. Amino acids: CASSFYYVTGVGTEAFF.

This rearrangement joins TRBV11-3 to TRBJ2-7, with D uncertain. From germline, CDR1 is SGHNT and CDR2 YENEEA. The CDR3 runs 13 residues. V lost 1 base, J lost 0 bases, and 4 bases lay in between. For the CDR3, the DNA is TGTGCCAGCAGCTTAGGACACTCCTACGAGCAGTACTTC. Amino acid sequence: CASSLGHSYEQYF. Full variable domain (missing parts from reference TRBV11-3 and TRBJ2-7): EAGVVQSPRYKIIEKKQPVAFWCNPISGHNTLYWYLQNLGQGPELLIRYENEEAVDDSQLPKDRFSAERLKGVDSTLKIQPAELGDSAVYLCASSLGHSYEQYFGPGTRLTVT.

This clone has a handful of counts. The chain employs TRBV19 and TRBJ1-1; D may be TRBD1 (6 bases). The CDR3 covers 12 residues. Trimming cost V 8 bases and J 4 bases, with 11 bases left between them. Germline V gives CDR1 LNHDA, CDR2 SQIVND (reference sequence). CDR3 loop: CASADRITEAFF. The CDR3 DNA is TGTGCCAGTGCTGACAGGATCACTGAAGCTTTCTTT.

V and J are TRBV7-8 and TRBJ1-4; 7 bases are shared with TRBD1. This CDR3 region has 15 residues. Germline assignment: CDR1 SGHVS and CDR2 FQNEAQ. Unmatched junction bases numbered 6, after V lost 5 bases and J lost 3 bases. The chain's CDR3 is CASSTYQGANEKLFF. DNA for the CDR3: TGTGCCAGCAGCACATACCAGGGGGCTAATGAAAAACTGTTTTTT.

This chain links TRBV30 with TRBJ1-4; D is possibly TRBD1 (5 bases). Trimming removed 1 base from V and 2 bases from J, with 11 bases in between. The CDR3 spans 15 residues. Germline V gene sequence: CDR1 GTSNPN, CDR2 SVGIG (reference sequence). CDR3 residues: CAWSDRGLTNEKLFF. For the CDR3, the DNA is TGTGCCTGGAGTGATAGGGGCCTTACTAATGAAAAACTGTTTTTT.

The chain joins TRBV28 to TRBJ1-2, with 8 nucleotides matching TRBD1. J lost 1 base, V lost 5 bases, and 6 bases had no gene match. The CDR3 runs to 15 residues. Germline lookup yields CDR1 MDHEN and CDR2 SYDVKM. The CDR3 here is CASSPGTGFNYGYTF. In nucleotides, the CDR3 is TGTGCCAGCAGTCCAGGGACAGGTTTTAACTATGGCTACACCTTC.

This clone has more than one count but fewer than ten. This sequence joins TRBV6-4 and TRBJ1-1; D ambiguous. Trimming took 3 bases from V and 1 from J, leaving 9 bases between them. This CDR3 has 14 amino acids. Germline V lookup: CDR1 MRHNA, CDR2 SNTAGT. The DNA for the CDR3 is TGTGCCAGCAGTGAAGGGAGCAGGAACACTGAAGCTTTCTTT. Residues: CASSEGSRNTEAFF.

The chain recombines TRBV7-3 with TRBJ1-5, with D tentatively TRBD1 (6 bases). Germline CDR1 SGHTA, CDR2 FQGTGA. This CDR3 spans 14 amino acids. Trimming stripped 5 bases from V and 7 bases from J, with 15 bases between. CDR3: CASSLRGDGQPQHF. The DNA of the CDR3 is TGTGCCAGCAGCCTAAGGGGGGACGGGCAGCCCCAGCATTTT.

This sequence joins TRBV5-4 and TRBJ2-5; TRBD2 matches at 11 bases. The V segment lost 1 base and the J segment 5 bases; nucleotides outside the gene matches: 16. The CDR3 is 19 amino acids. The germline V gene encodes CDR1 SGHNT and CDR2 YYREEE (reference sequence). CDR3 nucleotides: TGTGCCAGCAGCTTGATACTCGGACTAGCGGGCCTAAAAGAGGAGACCCAGTACTTC. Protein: CASSLILGLAGLKEETQYF.

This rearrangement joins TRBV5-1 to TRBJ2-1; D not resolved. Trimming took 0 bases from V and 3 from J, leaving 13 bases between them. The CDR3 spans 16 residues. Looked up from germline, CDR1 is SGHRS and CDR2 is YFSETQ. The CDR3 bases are TGCGCCAGCAGCTTGGCTCAGGCCTTCTTCTACAATGAGCAGTTCTTC. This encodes CASSLAQAFFYNEQFF.

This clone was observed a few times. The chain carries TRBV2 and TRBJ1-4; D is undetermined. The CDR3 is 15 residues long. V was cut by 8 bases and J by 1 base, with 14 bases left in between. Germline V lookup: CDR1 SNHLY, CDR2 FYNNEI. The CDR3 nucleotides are TGTGCCAGCGCACCCCCCGAGGGAACTAATGAAAAACTGTTTTTT. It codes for CASAPPEGTNEKLFF.

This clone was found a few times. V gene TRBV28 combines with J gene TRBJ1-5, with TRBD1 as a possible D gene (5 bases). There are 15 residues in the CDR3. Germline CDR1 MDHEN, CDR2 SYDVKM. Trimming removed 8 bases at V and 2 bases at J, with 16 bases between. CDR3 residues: CASGVGGTGNQPQHF. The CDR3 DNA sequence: TGTGCCAGCGGGGTGGGGGGAACGGGCAATCAGCCCCAGCATTTT.